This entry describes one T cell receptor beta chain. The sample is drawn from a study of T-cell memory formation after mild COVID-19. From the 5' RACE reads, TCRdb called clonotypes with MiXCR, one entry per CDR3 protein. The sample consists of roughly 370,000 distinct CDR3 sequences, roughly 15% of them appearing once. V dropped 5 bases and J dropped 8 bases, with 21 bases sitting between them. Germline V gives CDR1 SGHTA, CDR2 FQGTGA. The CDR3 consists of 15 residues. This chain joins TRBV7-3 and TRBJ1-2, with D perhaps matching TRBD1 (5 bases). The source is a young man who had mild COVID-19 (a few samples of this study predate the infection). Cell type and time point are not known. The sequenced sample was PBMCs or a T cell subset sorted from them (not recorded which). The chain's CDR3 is CASSPTGAPGPGYTF. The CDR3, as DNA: TGTGCCAGCAGCCCAACCGGGGCCCCGGGGCCGGGCTACACCTTC.